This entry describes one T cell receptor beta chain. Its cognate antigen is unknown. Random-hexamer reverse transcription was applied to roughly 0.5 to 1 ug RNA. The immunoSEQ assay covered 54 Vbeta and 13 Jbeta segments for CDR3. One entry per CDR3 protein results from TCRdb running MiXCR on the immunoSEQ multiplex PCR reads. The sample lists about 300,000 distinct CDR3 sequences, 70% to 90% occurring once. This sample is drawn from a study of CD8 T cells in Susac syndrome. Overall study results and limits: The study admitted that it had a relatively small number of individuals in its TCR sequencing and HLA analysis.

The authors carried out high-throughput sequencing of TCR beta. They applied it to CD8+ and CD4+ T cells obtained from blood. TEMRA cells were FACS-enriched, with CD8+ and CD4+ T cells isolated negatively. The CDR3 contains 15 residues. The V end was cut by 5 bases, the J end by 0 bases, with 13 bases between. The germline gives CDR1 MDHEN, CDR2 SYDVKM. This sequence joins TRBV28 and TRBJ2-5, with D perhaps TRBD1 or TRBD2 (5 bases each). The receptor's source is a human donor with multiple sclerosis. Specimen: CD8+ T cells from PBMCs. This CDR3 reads CASSRWGPYQETQYF. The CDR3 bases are TGTGCCAGCAGTCGGTGGGGACCCTACCAAGAGACCCAGTACTTC.